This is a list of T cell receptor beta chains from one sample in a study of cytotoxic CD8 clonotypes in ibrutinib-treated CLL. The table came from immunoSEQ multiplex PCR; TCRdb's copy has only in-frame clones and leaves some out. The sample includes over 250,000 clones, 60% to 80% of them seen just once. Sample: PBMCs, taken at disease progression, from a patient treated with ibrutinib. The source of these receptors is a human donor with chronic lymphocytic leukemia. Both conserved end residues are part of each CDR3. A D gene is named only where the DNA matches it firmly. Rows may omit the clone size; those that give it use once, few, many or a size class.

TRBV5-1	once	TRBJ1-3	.	CASLPGPSGNTIYF	TGCGCCAGCCTTCCGGGACCCTCTGGAAACACCATATATTTT
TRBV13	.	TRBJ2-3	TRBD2	CASSPRGLAGNTDTQYF	TGTGCCAGCAGCCCTCGGGGGCTAGCGGGGAACACAGATACGCAGTATTTT
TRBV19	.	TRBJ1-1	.	CASSMFGASNTEAFF	TGTGCCAGTAGTATGTTCGGGGCCTCGAACACTGAAGCTTTCTTT
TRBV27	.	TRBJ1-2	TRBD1	CASSLTGTANYGYTF	TGTGCCAGCAGTTTAACCGGGACAGCTAACTATGGCTACACCTTC
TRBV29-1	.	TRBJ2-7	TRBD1	CSVVRTGGLSYEQYF	TGCAGCGTTGTGAGGACAGGGGGCCTTTCCTACGAGCAGTACTTC
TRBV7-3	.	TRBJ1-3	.	CASSPGPQGSGNTIYF	TGTGCCAGCAGCCCAGGCCCACAAGGGTCGGGAAACACCATATATTTT
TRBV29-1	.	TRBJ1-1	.	CSVVVYGRLNTEAFF	TGCAGCGTTGTGGTGTACGGCAGACTGAACACTGAAGCTTTCTTT
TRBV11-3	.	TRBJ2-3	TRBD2	CASSAGLDVADTQYF	TGTGCCAGCAGCGCGGGACTAGATGTCGCAGATACGCAGTATTTT
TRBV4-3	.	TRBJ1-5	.	CASSQDRDQPQHF	TGCGCCAGCAGCCAAGACCGAGATCAGCCCCAGCATTTT
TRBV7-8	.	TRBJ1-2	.	CASSLSPDIYGYTF	TGTGCCAGCAGCTTAAGCCCGGACATCTATGGCTACACCTTC
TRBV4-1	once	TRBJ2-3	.	CASSRAGSGTDTQYF	TGCGCCAGCAGCCGGGCCGGGTCTGGCACAGATACGCAGTATTTT
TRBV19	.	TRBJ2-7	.	CASSIGRDTFYEQYF	TGTGCCAGTAGTATAGGAAGGGACACATTCTACGAGCAGTACTTC
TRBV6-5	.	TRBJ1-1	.	CASSYLDRLHTEAFF	TGTGCCAGCAGTTACCTCGACCGCCTTCACACTGAAGCTTTCTTT
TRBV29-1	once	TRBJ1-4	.	CSCGRVGSEKLFF	TGCAGCTGTGGAAGGGTTGGGAGTGAAAAACTGTTTTTT
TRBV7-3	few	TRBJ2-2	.	CASSSQGNTGELFF	TGTGCCAGCAGTTCACAGGGAAACACCGGGGAGCTGTTTTTT
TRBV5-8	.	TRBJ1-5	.	CASSPGYRPNQPQHF	TGTGCCAGCAGCCCGGGATACAGGCCCAATCAGCCCCAGCATTTT
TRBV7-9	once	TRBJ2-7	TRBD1	CASSSLRDRGSYEQYF	TGTGCCAGCAGCTCGCTCCGGGACAGGGGGTCCTACGAGCAGTACTTC
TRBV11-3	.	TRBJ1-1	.	CASSLSGSTEAFF	TGTGCCAGCAGCTTATCCGGGAGTACTGAAGCTTTCTTT
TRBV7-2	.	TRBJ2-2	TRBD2	CASSLYLTSRNTGELFF	TGTGCCAGCAGCTTATACTTGACTAGCAGGAACACCGGGGAGCTGTTTTTT
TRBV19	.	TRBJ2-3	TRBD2	CASRIYSGSHTQYF	TGTGCCAGTAGGATCTATAGCGGGAGCCATACGCAGTATTTT
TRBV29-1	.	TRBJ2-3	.	CSALGGGAFTDTQYF	TGCAGCGCCCTTGGGGGGGGCGCATTCACAGATACGCAGTATTTT
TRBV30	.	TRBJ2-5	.	CAWSVKLRASQETQYF	TGTGCCTGGAGTGTAAAGTTGCGGGCCTCCCAAGAGACCCAGTACTTC
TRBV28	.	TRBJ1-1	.	CASSLLSMPEAFF	TGTGCCAGCAGTTTATTGTCCATGCCTGAAGCTTTCTTT
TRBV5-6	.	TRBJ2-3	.	CASSLDQTSTDTQYF	TGTGCCAGCAGCTTAGATCAGACTAGCACAGATACGCAGTATTTT
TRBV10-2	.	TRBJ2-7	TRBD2	CASRRLAGVDEQYF	TGCGCCAGCAGACGACTAGCGGGAGTGGACGAGCAGTACTTC
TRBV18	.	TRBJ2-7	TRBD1	CASSFDLLGTGEGEQYF	TGTGCCAGCTCATTCGACCTCCTCGGGACAGGGGAGGGCGAGCAGTACTTC
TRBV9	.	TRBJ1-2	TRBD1	CASSVQGENYGYTF	TGTGCCAGCAGCGTACAGGGGGAGAACTATGGCTACACCTTC
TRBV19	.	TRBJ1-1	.	CASGGYEAFF	TGTGCCAGTGGCGGGTATGAAGCTTTCTTT
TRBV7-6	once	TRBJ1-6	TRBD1	CASSLDRTGAGSPLHF	TGTGCCAGCAGCTTAGATAGGACAGGGGCGGGTTCACCCCTCCACTTT
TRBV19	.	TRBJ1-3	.	CASSQNQGVLSGNTIYF	TGTGCCAGTAGTCAAAATCAGGGTGTACTCTCTGGAAACACCATATATTTT
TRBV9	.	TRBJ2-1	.	CASSVGVNSYNEQFF	TGTGCCAGCAGCGTAGGAGTGAACTCCTACAATGAGCAGTTCTTC
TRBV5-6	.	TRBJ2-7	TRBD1	CASSFVDRDHEQYF	TGTGCCAGCAGCTTCGTCGACAGGGACCATGAGCAGTACTTC
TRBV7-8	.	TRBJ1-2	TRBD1	CASSFAGAGGFYGYTF	TGTGCCAGCAGCTTCGCCGGGGCAGGGGGTTTCTATGGCTACACCTTC
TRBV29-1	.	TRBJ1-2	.	CSVGSSSNYGYTF	TGCAGCGTGGGAAGTAGTTCTAACTATGGCTACACCTTC
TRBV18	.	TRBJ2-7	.	CASSPQTTRRKYYEQYF	TGTGCCAGCTCACCACAGACGACGCGGCGAAAATACTACGAGCAGTACTTC
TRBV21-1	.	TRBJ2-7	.	CASSNRGDPSYEQYF	TGTGCCAGCAGCAATCGAGGGGACCCTTCCTACGAGCAGTACTTC
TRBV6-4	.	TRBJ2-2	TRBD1	CASRRGPRTGELFF	TGTGCCAGCAGGAGGGGGCCACGCACCGGGGAGCTGTTTTTT
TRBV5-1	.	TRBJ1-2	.	CASSAQGVGNYGYTF	TGCGCCAGCAGCGCCCAGGGAGTGGGTAACTATGGCTACACCTTC
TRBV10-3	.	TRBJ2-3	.	CAAASTDTQYF	TGTGCCGCCGCTAGCACAGATACGCAGTATTTT
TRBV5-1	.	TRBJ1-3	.	CASRIGTSGNTIYF	TGCGCCAGCAGGATTGGGACGTCTGGAAACACCATATATTTT
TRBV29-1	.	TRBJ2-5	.	CSAYRSGRRETQYF	TGCAGCGCCTACAGGTCAGGCCGCCGGGAGACCCAGTACTTC
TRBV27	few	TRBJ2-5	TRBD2	CASSPPGLGGETQYF	TGTGCCAGCAGCCCGCCCGGACTAGGAGGCGAGACCCAGTACTTC
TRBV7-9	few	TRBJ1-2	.	CASSTEPYGYTF	TGTGCCAGCAGTACAGAACCCTATGGCTACACCTTC
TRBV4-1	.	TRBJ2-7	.	CASSQESNYEQYF	TGCGCCAGCAGCCAAGAGAGCAACTACGAGCAGTACTTC
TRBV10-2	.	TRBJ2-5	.	CASSAGPAQYF	TGCGCCAGCAGTGCCGGACCTGCCCAGTACTTC
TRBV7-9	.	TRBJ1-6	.	CASSLSLGPGNSPLHF	TGTGCCAGCAGCTTATCTCTGGGGCCCGGTAATTCACCCCTCCACTTT